This T cell receptor (beta chain) was identified in a study of beta chain features in type 1 diabetes. Notes on the study in general: Insertions were fewer and deletions more numerous at VDJ junctions in type 1 diabetes patients.

Heparinised blood was drawn once per donor, averaging approximately 0.12 L. cDNA synthesis used the whole RNA isolate, giving expressed TCRB sequences. Read counts averaged approximately 3.5 million for samples of naive, central memory and regulatory T cells. The table came from immunoSEQ multiplex PCR; TCRdb's copy has only in-frame clones and leaves some out. The repertoire holds around 200,000 clones, with 10% to 15% as singletons. V lost 3 bases and J lost 9, with 17 bases in between. Germline loops: CDR1 GTSNPN, CDR2 SVGIG (reference sequence). The CDR3 has 14 residues. In regard to this clone: Its antigen is as yet unknown.

The rearrangement links TRBV30 to TRBJ2-2; possibly TRBD1 for D (6 bases). This clonotype was obtained from a woman in her late teens or twenties in good health. The sample taken for sequencing was central memory CD4+ T cells from blood. In DNA form, the CDR3 reads TGTGCCTGGAGGTGGGGGACACTCTCCAGGGAGCTGTTTTTT. Translation: CAWRWGTLSRELFF.